The entry below gives a single TCR beta chain sequence along with its context. Per the original data handling: For nucleated cells, counts were estimated from reference gene primer amplification. Data came from immunoSEQ multiplex PCR; TCRdb stores just in-frame clones and leaves some out. That table supplies the V and J calls and clone size; D and trimming were determined from the DNA. The sample includes about 480,000 clones, roughly 89% seen only once; the top ten take 0.8% to 0.9%. This entry is derived from a study of blood T cell repertoires in COVID-19. The wider study: Acute and convalescent COVID-19 samples came from the United States, Italy and Spain. PBMCs, B-cell-depleted T cells, or T cells were the source of the cDNA or gDNA that made up the material.

CDR3 size: 15 residues. Germline lookup yields CDR1 SGHRS and CDR2 YFSETQ. V was clipped by 3 bases and J by 5 bases; unmatched bases: 6. The clonotype comes from a young man with COVID-19, enrolled during active disease. Sequencing input: peripheral blood. V is TRBV5-1 and J is TRBJ2-7, with 12 bases fitting TRBD2. The CDR3 loop reads CASSSLAGGRNEQYF. CDR3 DNA: TGCGCCAGCAGCTCACTAGCGGGAGGCCGTAACGAGCAGTACTTC.